This entry lists 32 T cell receptor beta chains sequenced from one sample in a study of blood T cell repertoires in COVID-19. Method: immunoSEQ multiplex PCR; TCRdb's copy keeps in-frame clones and lacks some. The table includes roughly 150,000 clones, roughly 90% detected once. What was sequenced was peripheral blood. The receptor set was obtained from a man between 60 and 75 years old with acute or convalescent COVID-19.

This clone has just a few counts. The chain is built from TRBV25-1 and TRBJ1-3; D is undetermined. V was trimmed by 4 bases and J by 4 bases, leaving 14 bases between them. CDR1 is MGHDK and CDR2 is SYGVNS in the germline V gene. This CDR3 has 15 amino acids. The CDR3 nucleotides are TGTGCCAGCAGTGCCGTAAGAGGGCAGGGAAACACCATATATTTT. This codes for CASSAVRGQGNTIYF.

This clone appeared once. The chain is built from TRBV7-9 and TRBJ1-1, with D maybe TRBD1 (5 bases). The CDR3 contains 12 residues. Germline CDR1 and CDR2: SEHNR and FQNEAQ (reference sequence). Trimming took 1 base from V and 9 from J, leaving 9 bases between them. The CDR3 bases are TGTGCCAGCAGCTTAGATGGGGGGAAAGCTTTCTTT. Protein sequence: CASSLDGGKAFF.

The rearrangement links TRBV10-3 to TRBJ2-6; TRBD1 might be the D (6 bases). Germline values: CDR1 ENHRY, CDR2 SYGVKD. This CDR3 has 16 amino acids. The ends were cut back, 8 bases at V and 0 bases at J, with 14 bases in the middle. The CDR3 loop is CAISSRGGSGANVLTF. The CDR3 coding sequence is TGTGCCATCTCATCTAGAGGGGGCTCTGGGGCCAACGTCCTGACTTTC.

This clone was seen a single time. The genes are TRBV2 and TRBJ2-6; D is perhaps TRBD1 (6 bases). Germline CDR1 is SNHLY and CDR2 is FYNNEI. The V and J ends lost 5 bases and 0 bases respectively, with 11 bases between them. CDR3 length equals 16 residues. CDR3 protein: CASSSQGLSGANVLTF. For the CDR3, the DNA is TGTGCCAGCAGTTCACAGGGTCTCTCTGGGGCCAACGTCCTGACTTTC.

The chain couples TRBV24-1 to TRBJ2-1; D possibly corresponds to TRBD2 (6 bases). Germline CDR1 is KGHDR and CDR2 is SFDVKD. This CDR3 has 14 amino acids. The V end was cut by 3 bases, the J end by 4 bases, with 9 bases between. This CDR3 is CATSDPGRYNEQFF. The CDR3 nucleotides read TGTGCCACCAGTGATCCCGGGAGATACAATGAGCAGTTCTTC.

The V call is TRBV6-5, the J call TRBJ1-2, with 7 bases matching TRBD1. CDR1 and CDR2 (germline): MNHEY, SVGAGI. V shed 0 bases, J shed 4 bases, and the junction held 2 bases outside the gene matches. CDR3 length: 14 residues. CDR3 DNA: TGTGCCAGCAGTTACTCCGGACAGGCCTATGGCTACACCTTC. Translated, it gives CASSYSGQAYGYTF.

The chain employs TRBV9 and TRBJ2-5, with D tentatively TRBD1 (6 bases). This CDR3 has 14 residues. Germline V lookup: CDR1 SGDLS, CDR2 YYNGEE. Trimming stripped 1 base from V and 3 bases from J, with 10 bases between. In nucleotides, the CDR3 is TGTGCCAGCAGCGTATCTGGGGGCGAAGAGACCCAGTACTTC. It yields the protein CASSVSGGEETQYF. Filled out from reference TRBV9 and TRBJ2-5, the complete variable domain reads DSGVTQTPKHLITATGQRVTLRCSPRSGDLSVYWYQQSLDQGLQFLIQYYNGEERAKGNILERFSAQQFPDLHSELNLSSLELGDSALYFCASSVSGGEETQYFGPGTRLLVL.

V and J are TRBV2 and TRBJ1-2, with 8 bases identical to TRBD1. From germline, CDR1 is SNHLY and CDR2 FYNNEI. CDR3 size: 14 residues. The J segment lost 8 bases and the V segment lost 10 bases, leaving 15 bases of the junction unmatched. Here the CDR3 DNA reads TGTGCCACAGTGAGAGACAGGGGAGGAAGCGGCTACACCTTC. It translates to CATVRDRGGSGYTF.

V gene TRBV7-2 combines with J gene TRBJ2-7; 10 bases match TRBD1. The CDR3 has 14 amino acids. Losses at the gene ends were 4 bases for V and 3 bases for J; bases not matched to a gene: 3. The germline gives CDR1 SGHTA, CDR2 FQGNSA. The CDR3 coding sequence is TGTGCCAGCAGCTGGGGACAGGGGTACTACGAGCAGTACTTC. As protein: CASSWGQGYYEQYF.

The rearrangement links TRBV5-4 to TRBJ1-4; 7 bases align to TRBD1. The V gene's germline CDR1 is SGHNT and CDR2 YYREEE (reference sequence). The CDR3 loop spans 17 amino acids. J lost 8 bases, V lost 4 bases, and 17 bases had no gene match. This CDR3 is CASSHMIDRAVTEKLFF. The CDR3 bases are TGTGCCAGCAGCCACATGATTGACAGGGCAGTCACGGAAAAACTGTTTTTT.

The CDR3 reads CASSMLAGVPYNEQFF. DNA for the CDR3: TGTGCCAGTAGTATGCTAGCGGGGGTCCCCTACAATGAGCAGTTCTTC. The rearrangement links TRBV19 to TRBJ2-1; 10 nucleotides agree with TRBD2. Germline trimming cut 3 bases from V and 2 bases from J; bases unmatched to any gene: 4. Germline CDR1 and CDR2: LNHDA and SQIVND (reference sequence). The CDR3 has 16 residues.

This clone was detected only a few times. The rearrangement links TRBV20-1 to TRBJ1-2; D gene unclear. V was clipped by 3 bases and J by 2 bases, with 13 bases between them. This CDR3 is built from 14 residues. CDR1 is DFQATT, CDR2 SNEGSKA, per germline (reference sequence). CDR3 sequence reads: CSASSPGTNYGYTF. The CDR3 coding sequence is TGCAGTGCTAGTAGCCCGGGAACGAACTATGGCTACACCTTC.

This clone occurred many times. The chain employs TRBV6-5 and TRBJ1-5; D ambiguous. V lost 6 bases to trimming and J lost 0 bases, with 12 bases between them. The germline V gene encodes CDR1 MNHEY and CDR2 SVGAGI. There are 15 residues in the CDR3. The CDR3, as DNA: TGTGCCAGCAGCGGCGGGCTAGTTAGCAATCAGCCCCAGCATTTT. Residues: CASSGGLVSNQPQHF.

The genes are TRBV19 and TRBJ1-2; TRBD1 is a possible D gene (6 bases). V was cut by 8 bases and J by 7 bases, with 20 bases left in between. This CDR3 is 14 amino acids long. Germline CDR1 and CDR2: LNHDA and SQIVND (reference sequence). DNA of the CDR3: TGTGCCAGTGCAGGGGATGTTTTTCCTGGTGGCTACACCTTC. Translated: CASAGDVFPGGYTF.

The chain has TRBV2 and TRBJ1-3; D is perhaps TRBD1 (5 bases). Trimming left V 4 bases short and J 0 bases short, with 13 bases between. Germline lookup yields CDR1 SNHLY and CDR2 FYNNEI. This CDR3 contains 16 residues. The CDR3 DNA reads as TGTGCCAGCAGTGCTCTATGGGACTCCTCTGGAAACACCATATATTTT. It specifies CASSALWDSSGNTIYF.

The rearrangement uses TRBV7-2 and TRBJ1-5, with no clear D. This CDR3 has 15 amino acids. Trimming stripped 5 bases from V and 0 bases from J, with 11 bases between. Germline V gene data show CDR1 as SGHTA and CDR2 as FQGNSA. The CDR3 region has the DNA TGTGCCAGCAGCAGCGACGGGAATAGCAATCAGCCCCAGCATTTT. Translating it yields CASSSDGNSNQPQHF.

This chain joins TRBV2 and TRBJ1-6; TRBD1 might be the D (6 bases). The CDR3 sequence is 15 residues long. With 4 bases removed from V and 7 bases from J, the gap between germline ends came to 14 bases. CDR1 and CDR2 from the germline V gene are SNHLY and FYNNEI. CDR3 nucleotide sequence: TGTGCCAGCAGTGGGTCAGGGACACTCAATTCACCCCTCCACTTT. It encodes CASSGSGTLNSPLHF.

This clone appeared a few times. The chain combines TRBV11-2 with TRBJ1-6; TRBD1 is a possible D gene (6 bases). V shed 3 bases and J shed 11 bases, with 11 bases lying between them. The CDR3 loop spans 13 amino acids. Germline V gene lookup returns CDR1 SGHAT and CDR2 FQNNGV. The CDR3 nucleotides read TGTGCCAGCAGCTTGGTACAGGGTCCACCCCTCCACTTT. Its translation is CASSLVQGPPLHF.

The gene calls are TRBV5-6 and TRBJ2-3, with no clear D. The germline V and J ends were trimmed by 4 bases and 2 bases, with 2 bases remaining between them. Germline assignment: CDR1 SGHDT and CDR2 YYEEEE. The CDR3 sequence is 11 residues long. This chain's CDR3 is CASSLTDTQYF. The CDR3 nucleotides read TGTGCCAGCAGCCTCACAGATACGCAGTATTTT.

This sequence joins TRBV11-2 and TRBJ1-2; D ambiguous. Germline CDR1 and CDR2: SGHAT and FQNNGV. V lost 3 bases and J 8 bases, leaving 10 bases between the germline ends. This CDR3 contains 12 residues. CDR3 in amino acids: CASSFGGNGYTF. As DNA, the CDR3 is TGTGCCAGCAGCTTTGGAGGGAACGGCTACACCTTC.

The V and J genes are TRBV2 and TRBJ2-2, with TRBD1 matching over 8 bases. The germline CDR1 and CDR2 sequences are SNHLY and FYNNEI. CDR3 length equals 13 residues. The V and J ends lost 7 bases and 5 bases, in that order; junction bases with no gene match: 3. The CDR3 is CASTGGETGELFF. CDR3 in DNA: TGTGCCAGCACAGGGGGCGAGACCGGGGAGCTGTTTTTT.

The chain links TRBV29-1 to TRBJ2-3, with 13 bases lining up with TRBD2. J was trimmed by 5 bases and V by 1 base; bases with no gene match: 9. Germline lookup yields CDR1 SQVTM and CDR2 ANQGSEA. This CDR3 spans 17 amino acids. The CDR3 bases are TGCAGCGTTGAAGGAACTAGCGGGGGGGCCATAGGAGATACGCAGTATTTT. Translation gives CSVEGTSGGAIGDTQYF.

The chain is built from TRBV7-2 and TRBJ1-2, with D possibly being TRBD1 (5 bases). Germline V lookup: CDR1 SGHTA, CDR2 FQGNSA. Trimming pared 7 bases from V and 1 base from J, leaving 10 bases between. This CDR3 comprises 13 residues. The DNA for the CDR3 is TGTGCCAGCAACCTGGGGGGTAACTATGGCTACACCTTC. Translating gives CASNLGGNYGYTF.

The chain employs TRBV5-1 and TRBJ2-1, with 10 bases that match TRBD2. CDR1 is SGHRS and CDR2 is YFSETQ in the germline V gene. This CDR3 region has 16 residues. With 1 base clipped from V and 9 bases from J, the junction kept 10 bases outside the gene matches. The DNA of the CDR3 is TGCGCCAGCAGCTTGAATAGCGGGGGGACGGCAATTGAGCAGTTCTTC. Its protein product is CASSLNSGGTAIEQFF.

The genes are TRBV30 and TRBJ1-5, with TRBD1 identical over 9 bases. Per germline, CDR1 GTSNPN and CDR2 SVGIG (reference sequence). The V gene end was trimmed by 2 bases and the J gene end by 2 bases; junction bases not matched to a gene: 7. CDR3 length: 16 residues. CDR3 sequence: CAWSPSRDRGNQPQHF. CDR3 DNA sequence: TGTGCCTGGAGTCCGTCCCGGGACAGGGGCAATCAGCCCCAGCATTTT.

The chain uses TRBV25-1 and TRBJ2-7; 7 positions agree with TRBD1. This CDR3 has 12 amino acids. CDR1 and CDR2 from the germline V gene are MGHDK and SYGVNS. V dropped 3 bases and J dropped 6; count of bases not matched to a gene: 2. The CDR3 bases are TGTGCCAGCAGTGAGTACAGGGGCGAGCAGTACTTC. This gives the protein CASSEYRGEQYF.

The V gene is TRBV6-2 or TRBV6-3, the J gene TRBJ2-7, with 8 nucleotides matching TRBD1. The CDR3 runs 15 residues. The germline gives CDR1 MNHEY, CDR2 SVGEGT. The ends lost 2 bases at V and 5 bases at J; junction bases unmatched: 8. Here the CDR3 reads CASSYTGQGFNEQYF. The CDR3 nucleotides are TGTGCCAGCAGTTACACCGGACAGGGTTTCAACGAGCAGTACTTC.

This chain joins TRBV7-8 and TRBJ2-3; D is perhaps TRBD2 (7 bases). Deletions cut 5 bases from V and 3 bases from J, with 15 bases between. Germline V gene lookup returns CDR1 SGHVS and CDR2 FQNEAQ. The CDR3 runs 15 residues. CDR3 amino acids: CASSRGAGYTDTQYF. CDR3 sequence (DNA): TGTGCCAGCAGCCGGGGGGCCGGGTATACAGATACGCAGTATTTT. The full variable domain, rest sourced from reference TRBV7-8 and TRBJ2-3, is GAGVSQSPRYKVAKRGQDVALRCDPISGHVSLFWYQQALGQGPEFLTYFQNEAQLDKSGLPSDRFFAERPEGSVSTLKIQRTQQEDSAVYLCASSRGAGYTDTQYFGPGTRLTVL.

V and J are TRBV7-2 and TRBJ2-1; unclear D gene. The V gene lost 2 bases and the J gene lost 7 bases, with 18 bases spanning the gap. This CDR3 has 16 residues. Germline CDR1 is SGHTA and CDR2 is FQGNSA. Here the CDR3 reads CASSLTLRPPRNEQFF. The CDR3 nucleotides are TGTGCCAGCAGCTTAACCTTGCGGCCCCCTAGAAATGAGCAGTTCTTC.

This chain connects TRBV2 to TRBJ1-4, with 7 bases identical to TRBD1. Germline trimming cut 5 bases from V and 8 bases from J; bases unmatched to any gene: 8. The CDR3 consists of 14 residues. The germline V gene encodes CDR1 SNHLY and CDR2 FYNNEI. This CDR3 is CASSLQGFGEKLFF. In nucleotides, the CDR3 is TGTGCCAGCAGTTTACAGGGGTTTGGGGAAAAACTGTTTTTT. The full variable domain, in which reference TRBV2 and TRBJ1-4 provide the parts outside the CDR3, is EPEVTQTPSHQVTQMGQEVILRCVPISNHLYFYWYRQILGQKVEFLVSFYNNEISEKSEIFDDQFSVERPDGSNFTLKIRSTKLEDSAMYFCASSLQGFGEKLFFGSGTQLSVL.

J is TRBJ1-2 and V is TRBV6-5, with D uncertain. The CDR3 is made up of 11 amino acids. Deletions cut 2 bases from V and 8 bases from J, with 6 bases between. Germline loops: CDR1 MNHEY, CDR2 SVGAGI. CDR3 nucleotides: TGTGCCAGCAGTTACGGTAGCGGCTACACCTTC. Amino acid sequence: CASSYGSGYTF.

In this sample, this clone turned up once. The rearrangement uses TRBV6-5 and TRBJ1-1, with a tentative D call TRBD1 (5 bases). Between the trimmed V and J ends, which lost 4 bases and 4 bases, there was a span of 13 bases. CDR1 and CDR2 (germline): MNHEY, SVGAGI. The CDR3 covers 14 residues. This CDR3 reads CASSSAGSGTEAFF. CDR3 DNA: TGTGCCAGCAGTTCTGCAGGGTCGGGCACTGAAGCTTTCTTT.